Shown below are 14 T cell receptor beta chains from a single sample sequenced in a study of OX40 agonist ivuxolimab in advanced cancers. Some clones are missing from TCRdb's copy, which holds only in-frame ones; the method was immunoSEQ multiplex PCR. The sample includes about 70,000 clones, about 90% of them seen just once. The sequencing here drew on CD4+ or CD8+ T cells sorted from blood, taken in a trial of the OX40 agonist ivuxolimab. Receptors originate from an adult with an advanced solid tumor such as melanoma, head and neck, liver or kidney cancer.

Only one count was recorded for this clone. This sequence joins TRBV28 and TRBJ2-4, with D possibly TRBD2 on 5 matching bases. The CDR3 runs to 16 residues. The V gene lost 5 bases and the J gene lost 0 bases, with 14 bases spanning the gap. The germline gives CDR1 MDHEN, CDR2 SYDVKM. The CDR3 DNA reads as TGTGCCAGCAGTGTCCAGCTAGGAGGAGCCAAAAACATTCAGTACTTC. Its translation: CASSVQLGGAKNIQYF.

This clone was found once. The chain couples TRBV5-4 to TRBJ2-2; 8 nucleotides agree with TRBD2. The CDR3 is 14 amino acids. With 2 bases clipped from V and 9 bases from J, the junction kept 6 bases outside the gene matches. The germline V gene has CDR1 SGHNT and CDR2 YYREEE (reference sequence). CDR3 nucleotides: TGTGCCAGCAGCTTAACGGGGGGGCCTAGGGAGCTGTTTTTT. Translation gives CASSLTGGPRELFF.

For the CDR3, the DNA is TGTGCCAGCTCTCTGAGCGGGGGAGGCACAGATACGCAGTATTTT. Amino acid sequence: CASSLSGGGTDTQYF. The gene calls are TRBV6-1 and TRBJ2-3; 8 positions agree with TRBD2. The germline CDR1 and CDR2 sequences are MNHNS and SASEGT. V dropped 8 bases and J dropped 1; count of bases not matched to a gene: 8. The CDR3 is 15 residues long.

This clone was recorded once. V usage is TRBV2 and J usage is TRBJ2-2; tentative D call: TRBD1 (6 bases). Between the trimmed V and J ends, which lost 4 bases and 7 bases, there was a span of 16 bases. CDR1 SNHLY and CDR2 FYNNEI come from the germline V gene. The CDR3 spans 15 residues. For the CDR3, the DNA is TGTGCCAGCAGTGTTGGGCCAAAACAGGGCGGGGAGCTGTTTTTT. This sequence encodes CASSVGPKQGGELFF.

CDR3 sequence (DNA): TGCGCCAGCAGCTTGCCTCCTTTCTCTACGCAGTATTTT. Its protein product is CASSLPPFSTQYF. The chain uses TRBV5-1 and TRBJ2-3; D gene ambiguous. The CDR3 contains 13 residues. V was shortened by 1 base and J by 8 bases, with 11 bases between the two germline ends. Germline CDR1 is SGHRS and CDR2 is YFSETQ.

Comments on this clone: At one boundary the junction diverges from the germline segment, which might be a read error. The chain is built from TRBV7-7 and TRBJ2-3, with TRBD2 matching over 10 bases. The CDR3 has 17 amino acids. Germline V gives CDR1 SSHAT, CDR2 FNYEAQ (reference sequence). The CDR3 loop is CASSTDLAGVGSDTQYF. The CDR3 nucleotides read TGTGCTAGCAGCACAGATCTAGCGGGAGTCGGTTCAGATACGCAGTATTTT.

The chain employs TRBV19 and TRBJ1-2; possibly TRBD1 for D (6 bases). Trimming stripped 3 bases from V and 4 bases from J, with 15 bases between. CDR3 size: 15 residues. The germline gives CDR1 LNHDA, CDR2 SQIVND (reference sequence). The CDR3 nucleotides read TGTGCCAGTAGTATGGGTCCAGGGGCGGGCTATGGCTACACCTTC. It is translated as CASSMGPGAGYGYTF.

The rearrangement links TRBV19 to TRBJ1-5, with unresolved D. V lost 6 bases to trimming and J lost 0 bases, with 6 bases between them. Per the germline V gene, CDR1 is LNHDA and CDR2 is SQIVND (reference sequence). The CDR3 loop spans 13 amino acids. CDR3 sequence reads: CASRRVSNQPQHF. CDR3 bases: TGTGCCAGTAGAAGGGTTAGCAATCAGCCCCAGCATTTT.

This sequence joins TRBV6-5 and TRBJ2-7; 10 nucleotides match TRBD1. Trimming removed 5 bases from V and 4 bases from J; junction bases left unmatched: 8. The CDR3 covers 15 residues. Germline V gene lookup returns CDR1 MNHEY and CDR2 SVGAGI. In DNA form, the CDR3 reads TGTGCCAGCAGTCGAACGGGACAGGGGATTTACGAGCAGTACTTC. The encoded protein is CASSRTGQGIYEQYF.

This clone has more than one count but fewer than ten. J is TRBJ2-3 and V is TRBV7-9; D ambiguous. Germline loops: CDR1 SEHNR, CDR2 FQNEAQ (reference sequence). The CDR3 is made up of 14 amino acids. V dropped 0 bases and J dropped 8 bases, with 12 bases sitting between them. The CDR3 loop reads CASSLAGSFATQYF. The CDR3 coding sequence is TGTGCCAGCAGCTTAGCCGGATCCTTCGCTACGCAGTATTTT.

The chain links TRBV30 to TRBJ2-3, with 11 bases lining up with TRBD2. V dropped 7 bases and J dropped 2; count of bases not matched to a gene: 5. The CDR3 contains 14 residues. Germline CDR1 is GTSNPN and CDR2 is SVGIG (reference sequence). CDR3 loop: CAYSSGGNTDTQYF. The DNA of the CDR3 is TGTGCCTATTCTAGCGGGGGGAACACAGATACGCAGTATTTT.

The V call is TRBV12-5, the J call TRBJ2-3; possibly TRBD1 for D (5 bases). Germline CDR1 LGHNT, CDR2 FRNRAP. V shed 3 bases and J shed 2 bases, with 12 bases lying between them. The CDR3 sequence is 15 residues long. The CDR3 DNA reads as TGTGCTAGTGGTTTTTGGGGCGAATCCACAGATACGCAGTATTTT. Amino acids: CASGFWGESTDTQYF.

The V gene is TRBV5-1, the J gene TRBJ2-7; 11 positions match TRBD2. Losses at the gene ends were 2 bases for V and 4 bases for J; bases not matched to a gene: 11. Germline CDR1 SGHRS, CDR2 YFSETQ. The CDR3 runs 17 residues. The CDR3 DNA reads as TGCGCCAGCAGCTTTGGGATAGTCGGGACTAGCGGTTACGAGCAGTACTTC. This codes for CASSFGIVGTSGYEQYF.

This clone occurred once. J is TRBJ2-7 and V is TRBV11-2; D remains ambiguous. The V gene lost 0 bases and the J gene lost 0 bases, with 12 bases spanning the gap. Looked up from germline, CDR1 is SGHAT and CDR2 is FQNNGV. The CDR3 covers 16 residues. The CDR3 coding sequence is TGTGCCAGCAGCTTAGATCTCAGGCAGAGCTCCTACGAGCAGTACTTC. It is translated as CASSLDLRQSSYEQYF.